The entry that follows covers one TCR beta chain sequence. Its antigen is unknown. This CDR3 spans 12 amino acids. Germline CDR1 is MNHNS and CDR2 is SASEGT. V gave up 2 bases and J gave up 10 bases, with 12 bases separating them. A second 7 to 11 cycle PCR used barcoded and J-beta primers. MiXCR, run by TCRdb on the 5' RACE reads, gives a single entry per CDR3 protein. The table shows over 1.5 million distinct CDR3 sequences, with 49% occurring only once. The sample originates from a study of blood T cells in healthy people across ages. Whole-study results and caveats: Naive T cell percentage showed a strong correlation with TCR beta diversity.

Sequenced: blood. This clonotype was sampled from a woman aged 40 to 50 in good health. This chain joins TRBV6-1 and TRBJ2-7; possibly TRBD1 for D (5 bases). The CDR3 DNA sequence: TGTGCCAGCAGTGAACACCAGGGTGCTCAGTACTTC. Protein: CASSEHQGAQYF.